The 29 T cell receptor beta chains reported below all come from one sample, sequenced in a study of blood T cell repertoires in COVID-19. TCRdb keeps only in-frame clones here, not all; method: immunoSEQ multiplex PCR. The sample lists 250,000 to 300,000 clones, around nine tenths occurring once. The source material was peripheral blood. The origin of the receptors is a woman in her 30s with COVID-19, enrolled during active disease.

This clone has only one observation. The V and J genes are TRBV30 and TRBJ2-2, with no clear D. Germline CDR1 GTSNPN, CDR2 SVGIG (reference sequence). V dropped 0 bases and J dropped 3 bases, with 8 bases sitting between them. This CDR3 has 14 amino acids. The CDR3 region has the DNA TGTGCCTGGAGTGTGGCCATCTACACCGGGGAGCTGTTTTTT. Translation: CAWSVAIYTGELFF.

V usage is TRBV7-9 and J usage is TRBJ2-2; possibly TRBD1 for D (5 bases). The germline V gene has CDR1 SEHNR and CDR2 FQNEAQ (reference sequence). This CDR3 has 14 amino acids. The V end lost 5 bases, the J end lost 6 bases, and 13 bases lay between the germline ends. The CDR3 sequence: CASSLGAVPGELFF. The CDR3 DNA follows: TGTGCCAGCAGCCTTGGGGCGGTTCCCGGGGAGCTGTTTTTT. The full variable domain, rest sourced from reference TRBV7-9 and TRBJ2-2, is DTGVSQNPRHKITKRGQNVTFRCDPISEHNRLYWYRQTLGQGPEFLTYFQNEAQLEKSRLLSDRFSAERPKGSFSTLEIQRTEQGDSAMYLCASSLGAVPGELFFGEGSRLTVL.

This rearrangement joins TRBV7-6 to TRBJ1-5; D unresolved. Germline values: CDR1 SGHVS, CDR2 FNYEAQ. Trimming took 5 bases from V and 4 from J, leaving 15 bases between them. This CDR3 is 15 amino acids long. For the CDR3, the DNA is TGTGCCAGCAGCCTGGAACCGGGGATAAATCAGCCCCAGCATTTT. Residues: CASSLEPGINQPQHF.

Concerning this clone: Other DNA sequences of this sample code for an identical CDR3. J is TRBJ2-7 and V is TRBV18; 7 bases map to TRBD1. The CDR3 totals 14 residues. With 3 bases clipped from V and 0 bases from J, the junction kept 2 bases outside the gene matches. Germline V gene data show CDR1 as KGHSH and CDR2 as LQKENI. Written as DNA, the CDR3 is TGTGCCAGCTCACCCGGGACAGACTCCTACGAGCAGTACTTC. It translates to CASSPGTDSYEQYF.

The rearrangement links TRBV7-9 to TRBJ2-3; TRBD1 matches 9 bases. Germline CDR1 reads SEHNR; CDR2 reads FQNEAQ (reference sequence). The CDR3 is made up of 15 amino acids. V lost 10 bases, J lost 5 bases, and 13 bases stayed unmatched. CDR3 DNA sequence: TGTGCCACCAAGGGCTGGGACAGGGCCGGAGATACGCAGTATTTT. Its protein product is CATKGWDRAGDTQYF.

Concerning this clone itself: The same CDR3 is also encoded by other DNA sequences in this sample. V gene TRBV19 combines with J gene TRBJ2-5; the match to TRBD2 covers 9 bases. After removal of 11 bases from V and 5 bases from J, the junction contained 15 bases not matched to a gene. Germline V gives CDR1 LNHDA, CDR2 SQIVND (reference sequence). The CDR3 is 15 residues long. The chain's CDR3 is CACGGGGEGQETQYF. The CDR3 bases are TGTGCCTGCGGGGGGGGTGGGGAGGGTCAGGAGACCCAGTACTTC.

The genes are TRBV5-1 and TRBJ2-7; 7 nucleotides agree with TRBD1. This CDR3 spans 16 amino acids. Germline-derived CDR1 and CDR2 are SGHRS and YFSETQ. Germline trimming cut 0 bases from V and 5 bases from J; bases unmatched to any gene: 11. CDR3 coding DNA: TGCGCCAGCAGCTTGGCCACGACAGGGTTAGCCCACGAGCAGTACTTC. This encodes CASSLATTGLAHEQYF. Combining the CDR3 with reference TRBV5-1 and TRBJ2-7 gives the whole variable domain KAGVTQTPRYLIKTRGQQVTLSCSPISGHRSVSWYQQTPGQGLQFLFEYFSETQRNKGNFPGRFSGRQFSNSRSEMNVSTLELGDSALYLCASSLATTGLAHEQYFGPGTRLTVT.

This clone appeared once. V gene TRBV5-1 combines with J gene TRBJ2-5, with 8 bases that match TRBD2. CDR1 is SGHRS, CDR2 YFSETQ, per germline. The CDR3 runs to 15 residues. Losses at the gene ends were 3 bases for V and 2 bases for J; bases not matched to a gene: 6. The CDR3 region is CASSSSGTSQETQYF. Written as DNA, the CDR3 is TGCGCCAGCAGCTCCTCCGGGACTAGTCAAGAGACCCAGTACTTC.

J is TRBJ1-5 and V is TRBV12-1. TRBV12-1 is given as a pseudogene. The CDR3 runs to 14 residues. CDR3 loop: CASSFSGSNQPQHF. The CDR3 DNA reads TGTGCCAGCAGCTTTTCCGGTAGCAATCAGCCCCAGCATTTT.

The rearrangement uses TRBV19 and TRBJ2-7, with TRBD2 matching over 10 bases. V trimming: 4 bases; J trimming: 4 bases; junction bases outside the gene matches: 7. This CDR3 is built from 15 residues. Germline CDR1 reads LNHDA; CDR2 reads SQIVND (reference sequence). DNA for the CDR3: TGTGCCAGTAGTACTACTAGCGGGAAGACATACGAGCAGTACTTC. Translated, it gives CASSTTSGKTYEQYF.

V and J are TRBV6-5 and TRBJ2-2; 8 positions agree with TRBD1. The V and J ends lost 6 bases and 1 base, in that order; junction bases with no gene match: 4. This CDR3 is 15 amino acids long. From germline, CDR1 is MNHEY and CDR2 SVGAGI. CDR3 region: CASRAGQGNTGELFF. The CDR3 region has the DNA TGTGCCAGCAGAGCCGGACAGGGGAACACCGGGGAGCTGTTTTTT.

V is TRBV28 and J is TRBJ1-2, with 8 bases fitting TRBD1. The V gene end was trimmed by 2 bases and the J gene end by 8 bases; junction bases not matched to a gene: 7. Looked up from germline, CDR1 is MDHEN and CDR2 is SYDVKM. This CDR3 comprises 14 residues. CDR3 DNA sequence: TGTGCCAGCAGTTTACTACGACAGGGGACCGGCTACACCTTC. Protein: CASSLLRQGTGYTF.

The V gene is TRBV3-1 (or the pseudogene TRBV3-2), the J gene TRBJ1-1, with 8 bases identical to TRBD1. This CDR3 region has 13 residues. The germline V gene has CDR1 LGHDT and CDR2 YNNKEL (reference sequence). Losses at the gene ends were 1 base for V and 11 bases for J; bases not matched to a gene: 6. Here the CDR3 reads CASSQGGQDAAFF. The CDR3 coding sequence is TGTGCCAGCAGCCAAGGGGGACAGGACGCGGCTTTCTTT.

This clone was picked up one time. The rearrangement links TRBV7-8 to TRBJ2-5; perhaps TRBD2 as D (6 bases). Trimming left V 2 bases short and J 5 bases short, with 9 bases between. CDR3 size: 13 residues. Germline CDR1 SGHVS, CDR2 FQNEAQ. CDR3 in amino acids: CASSLWRAETQYF. The CDR3 DNA is TGTGCCAGCAGCTTATGGAGGGCGGAGACCCAGTACTTC.

For the CDR3, the DNA is TGTGCCAGCAAAGACAGGGTTTCCGGGGAGCTGTTTTTT. This translates into CASKDRVSGELFF. This chain joins TRBV2 and TRBJ2-2; 7 bases align to TRBD1. V shed 7 bases, J shed 6 bases, and the junction held 5 bases outside the gene matches. CDR1 SNHLY and CDR2 FYNNEI come from the germline V gene. The CDR3 is 13 residues long.

The V and J genes are TRBV24-1 and TRBJ2-3; 11 positions agree with TRBD2. The CDR3 runs to 15 residues. V shed 3 bases and J 5 bases; nucleotides not matched to a gene: 3. Germline CDR1 is KGHDR and CDR2 is SFDVKD. CDR3 nucleotide sequence: TGTGCCACCAGTGATACTAGCGGGAGTTTAGATACGCAGTATTTT. Protein product: CATSDTSGSLDTQYF.

This clone was seen only a few times. The J gene is TRBJ1-2, the V gene TRBV5-1; TRBD1 aligns across 9 bases. The V segment lost 3 bases and the J segment 6 bases; nucleotides outside the gene matches: 6. Germline values: CDR1 SGHRS, CDR2 YFSETQ. The CDR3 sequence is 14 residues long. CDR3 nucleotide sequence: TGCGCCAGCAGCTGGGACAGGGTAGCTGATGGCTACACCTTC. Translation gives CASSWDRVADGYTF.

This sequence joins TRBV5-1 and TRBJ1-1, with D possibly being TRBD1 (5 bases). Germline V gene sequence: CDR1 SGHRS, CDR2 YFSETQ. The V gene lost 7 bases and the J gene lost 1 base, with 11 bases spanning the gap. The CDR3 sequence is 13 residues long. CDR3 bases: TGCGCCAGCTCGCAGGGATCGAACACTGAAGCTTTCTTT. Its protein is CASSQGSNTEAFF.

This chain connects TRBV5-4 to TRBJ1-2; perhaps TRBD1 as D (6 bases). Trimming shortened V by 4 bases and J by 2 bases, and 21 bases separated the two germline ends. CDR3 length: 17 amino acids. CDR1 and CDR2 from the germline V gene are SGHNT and YYREEE (reference sequence). CDR3 protein: CASSPLGARGGNYGYTF. In nucleotides, the CDR3 is TGTGCCAGCAGCCCCCTGGGGGCTCGGGGGGGAAACTATGGCTACACCTTC.

V and J are TRBV11-1 and TRBJ2-7, with D possibly TRBD2 on 5 matching bases. Germline V gene sequence: CDR1 SGHAT, CDR2 FQDESV (reference sequence). The V gene lost 4 bases and the J gene lost 0 bases, with 13 bases spanning the gap. The CDR3 contains 15 residues. For the CDR3, the DNA is TGTGCCAGCAGCTCTCCGGGGTCCCTCTCCTACGAGCAGTACTTC. Its protein product is CASSSPGSLSYEQYF.

The CDR3 region has the DNA TGTGCCAGTACTCGGCGGGGCAGCACAGATACGCAGTATTTT. The encoded protein is CASTRRGSTDTQYF. J is TRBJ2-3 and V is TRBV19, with D perhaps matching TRBD2 (6 bases). This CDR3 region has 14 residues. The germline V and J ends were trimmed by 7 bases and 0 bases, with 11 bases remaining between them. Per germline, CDR1 LNHDA and CDR2 SQIVND (reference sequence).

CDR3 nucleotide sequence: TGTGCCAGTAGTGGGACAGCGAACACTGAAGCTTTCTTT. Its translation: CASSGTANTEAFF. The V call is TRBV19, the J call TRBJ1-1; 7 bases line up with TRBD1. CDR1 and CDR2 from the germline V gene are LNHDA and SQIVND (reference sequence). The length of the CDR3 is 13 residues. V lost 5 bases to trimming and J lost 1 base; unmatched junction nucleotides: 1.

The rearrangement links TRBV15 to TRBJ1-5; D is unclear. V gave up 1 base and J gave up 0 bases, with 4 bases separating them. Germline V gene lookup returns CDR1 LNHNV and CDR2 YYDKDF (reference sequence). The CDR3 runs to 14 residues. The CDR3, as DNA: TGTGCCACCAGCAGAGGTTATAGCAATCAGCCCCAGCATTTT. Its protein product is CATSRGYSNQPQHF.

The V gene is TRBV28, the J gene TRBJ2-3; 8 bases are shared with TRBD1. Germline CDR1 MDHEN, CDR2 SYDVKM. The junction had 15 bases not matched to a gene; V was cut back by 8 bases and J by 5 bases. The CDR3 is 16 residues long. DNA for the CDR3: TGTGCCAGCTCAGTCGCGGGACAGGCCCGCGGAGATACGCAGTATTTT. It translates to CASSVAGQARGDTQYF.

The chain joins TRBV10-3 to TRBJ2-1; possible D gene TRBD2, 6 bases. Trimming pared 11 bases from V and 2 bases from J, leaving 13 bases between. This CDR3 is built from 13 residues. Germline V gene lookup returns CDR1 ENHRY and CDR2 SYGVKD. CDR3 nucleotide sequence: TGTGCCGTCCGGGAGTCCGCCTACAATGAGCAGTTCTTC. As protein: CAVRESAYNEQFF.

The J gene is TRBJ2-3, the V gene TRBV5-6; D unresolved. This CDR3 has 14 amino acids. Germline CDR1 reads SGHDT; CDR2 reads YYEEEE. Trimming left V 2 bases short and J 2 bases short, with 9 bases between. CDR3 sequence: CASSLLPNTDTQYF. Here the CDR3 DNA reads TGTGCCAGCAGCTTACTACCGAACACAGATACGCAGTATTTT.

J is TRBJ2-1 and V is TRBV28; 11 bases match TRBD2. The germline V gene has CDR1 MDHEN and CDR2 SYDVKM. CDR3 length: 16 amino acids. V gave up 4 bases and J gave up 8 bases; unmatched junction bases: 10. The CDR3: CASSSPLAGGRDEQFF. Written as DNA, the CDR3 is TGTGCCAGCAGTTCTCCCTTAGCGGGAGGGAGGGATGAGCAGTTCTTC.

J is TRBJ1-1 and V is TRBV30, with 11 bases identical to TRBD1. The V segment lost 3 bases and the J segment 5 bases; nucleotides outside the gene matches: 5. The germline V gene encodes CDR1 GTSNPN and CDR2 SVGIG (reference sequence). The CDR3 runs to 14 residues. The CDR3: CAWRTGQGATEAFF. Here the CDR3 DNA reads TGTGCCTGGAGAACCGGACAGGGGGCTACTGAAGCTTTCTTT. Drawing the rest from reference TRBV30 and TRBJ1-1, the complete variable domain is SQTIHQWPATLVQPVGSPLSLECTVEGTSNPNLYWYRQAAGRGLQLLFYSVGIGQISSEVPQNLSASRPQDRQFILSSKKLLLSDSGFYLCAWRTGQGATEAFFGQGTRLTVV.

This clone appeared once. Other DNA sequences in this specimen translate into the identical CDR3. The chain is built from TRBV24-1 and TRBJ1-1, with a tentative D call TRBD1 (6 bases). Germline assignment: CDR1 KGHDR and CDR2 SFDVKD. Trimming took 7 bases from V and 6 from J, leaving 8 bases between them. CDR3 size: 11 residues. The CDR3 bases are TGTGCCACCAGACAGGGAGCTGAAGCTTTCTTT. It yields the protein CATRQGAEAFF.